Listed below are T cell receptor beta chains from one sample, sequenced in a study of T cells in Graves' hyperthyroidism and ophthalmopathy. MiXCR, applied by TCRdb to the multiplex PCR reads, yields one record per CDR3 protein. The sample lists 700,000 or so distinct CDR3 sequences, about 15% occurring once. Sequencing input: blood. The receptors originated from a woman between 45 and 65 years old with Graves' ophthalmopathy. The CDR3 runs from the conserved cysteine through the conserved F or W. Fields, in order: J gene, V gene, D gene, clone size, CDR3 protein, CDR3 DNA. D genes are given only for firm matches. Size tells how often a clone was seen (once, few, many) or the class of an expanded clone, and some rows leave it out.

>TRBJ2-7|TRBV3-1|-|-
CASSHGDHEQYF
TGTGCCAGCAGCCACGGGGACCACGAGCAGTACTTC
>TRBJ2-3|TRBV7-2|-|few
CASSLGRRGSTDTQYF
TGTGCCAGCAGCTTAGGTCGGCGCGGGAGCACAGATACGCAGTATTTT
>TRBJ1-1|TRBV28|-|-
CASSRPPMNTEAFF
TGTGCCAGCAGCCGCCCCCCGATGAACACTGAAGCTTTCTTT
>TRBJ1-4|TRBV7-2|-|many
CASSLGPSNEKLFF
TGTGCCAGCAGCTTGGGACCGAGTAATGAAAAACTGTTTTTT
>TRBJ2-1|TRBV14|TRBD1|-
CASSHFQGAVDNEQFF
TGTGCCAGCAGCCACTTTCAGGGGGCAGTAGACAATGAGCAGTTCTTC
>TRBJ2-1|TRBV7-3|-|-
CASSKDIYNEQFF
TGTGCCAGCAGTAAGGACATTTACAATGAGCAGTTCTTC
>TRBJ2-7|TRBV20-1|TRBD1|many
CSASTGRGTGYEQYF
TGCAGTGCTAGTACAGGCAGGGGGACGGGATACGAGCAGTACTTC
>TRBJ2-5|TRBV29-1|TRBD2|-
CSVEKTSGSGPQYF
TGCAGCGTTGAAAAGACTAGCGGGAGTGGGCCCCAGTACTTC
>TRBJ1-1|TRBV20-1|TRBD1|few
CSARDSAGGRDTEAFF
TGCAGTGCTAGAGATAGTGCAGGGGGGAGGGACACTGAAGCTTTCTTT
>TRBJ2-5|TRBV20-1|-|many
CSAREEYQETQYF
TGCAGTGCTAGAGAAGAGTACCAAGAGACCCAGTACTTC
>TRBJ2-1|TRBV11-3|TRBD2|many
CASSSTPGLAGVNSYNEQFF
TGTGCCAGCAGCTCTACCCCCGGACTAGCGGGAGTGAACTCCTACAATGAGCAGTTCTTC
>TRBJ2-7|TRBV20-1|TRBD1|many
CSATGDRGLDEQYF
TGCAGTGCAACAGGCGACAGGGGGCTGGACGAGCAGTACTTC
>TRBJ2-1|TRBV7-3|TRBD2|-
CASSPQKREVDEQFF
TGTGCCAGCAGCCCCCAGAAGCGGGAGGTGGATGAGCAGTTCTTC
>TRBJ2-7|TRBV25-1|-|few
CASSATGALSYEQYF
TGTGCCAGCAGTGCGACAGGAGCCCTTTCCTACGAGCAGTACTTC
>TRBJ2-7|TRBV10-3|TRBD2|many
CAISETSGTRSYEQYF
TGTGCCATCAGTGAGACTAGCGGGACTCGCTCCTACGAGCAGTACTTC
>TRBJ1-2|TRBV11-1|-|many
CASSLSTGPYGYTF
TGTGCCAGCAGCTTAAGTACAGGGCCGTATGGCTACACCTTC
>TRBJ2-5|TRBV6-2/TRBV6-3|TRBD2|-
CASSYSASGSGVETQYF
TGTGCCAGCAGTTACTCGGCTAGCGGGAGTGGAGTAGAGACCCAGTACTTC
>TRBJ1-2|TRBV30|TRBD1|-
CAGYRGISYTF
TGTGCCGGGTACAGGGGGATAAGCTACACCTTC
>TRBJ2-5|TRBV7-9|TRBD2|-
CASRYTSGIQYF
TGTGCCAGCAGGTATACTAGCGGTATACAGTACTTC
>TRBJ1-2|TRBV5-6|TRBD1|many
CASRRDRVAGGYTF
TGTGCCAGCAGGCGCGACAGGGTTGCGGGAGGCTACACCTTC
>TRBJ1-5|TRBV12-3/TRBV12-4|-|-
CASSLSRREDNQPQHF
TGTGCCAGCAGTTTATCCCGACGGGAAGATAATCAGCCCCAGCATTTT
>TRBJ1-4|TRBV15|-|many
CATSRAGEKLFF
TGTGCCACCAGCAGAGCGGGTGAAAAACTGTTTTTT
>TRBJ1-1|TRBV27|TRBD1|many
CASRPGQGVETEAFF
TGTGCCAGCAGACCGGGACAGGGGGTGGAGACTGAAGCTTTCTTT
>TRBJ1-5|TRBV5-6|-|-
CASSLGREVQPQHF
TGTGCCAGCAGCTTGGGGCGGGAGGTTCAGCCCCAGCATTTT
>TRBJ2-5|TRBV28|-|many
CASRRGGETQYF
TGTGCCAGCAGGAGGGGTGGGGAGACCCAGTACTTC
>TRBJ1-1|TRBV28|-|many
CASHISGRRNTEAFF
TGTGCCAGCCACATTAGTGGGAGGAGGAACACTGAAGCTTTCTTT
>TRBJ2-1|TRBV12-3/TRBV12-4|-|-
CASSQSLAYNGQFF
TGTGCCAGCAGTCAGTCTCTAGCCTACAATGGGCAGTTCTTC
>TRBJ1-2|TRBV19|TRBD1|-
CASSIGTGPNYGYTF
TGTGCCAGTAGTATCGGGACAGGCCCTAACTATGGCTACACCTTC
>TRBJ1-5|TRBV6-5|-|once
CASSYPGIIGIKFSNQPQHF
TGTGCCAGCAGTTACCCCGGGATTATAGGAATTAAGTTTAGCAATCAGCCCCAGCATTTT
>TRBJ1-4|TRBV7-9|TRBD1|-
CASSLRTGSEKLFF
TGTGCCAGCAGCTTAAGGACAGGGAGTGAAAAACTGTTTTTT
>TRBJ2-1|TRBV6-1|-|few
CASKESEYNEQFF
TGTGCCAGCAAAGAGTCAGAATACAATGAGCAGTTCTTC
>TRBJ2-1|TRBV7-2|TRBD1|many
CASSTRQGGPNEQFF
TGTGCCAGCAGCACGCGACAGGGGGGACCCAATGAGCAGTTCTTC
>TRBJ2-7|TRBV4-2|TRBD2|-
CASSHAGTSGTYEQYF
TGTGCCAGCAGCCACGCAGGGACTAGCGGGACCTACGAGCAGTACTTC
>TRBJ2-1|TRBV28|-|few
CASSGTGAGYNEQFF
TGTGCCAGCAGTGGGACCGGGGCAGGGTATAATGAGCAGTTCTTC
>TRBJ1-6|TRBV7-9|-|many
CASSLEGSPPLHF
TGTGCCAGCAGCCTAGAGGGGTCTCCACCCCTCCACTTT
>TRBJ1-5|TRBV7-2|-|many
CASTLGQGNQPQHF
TGTGCCAGCACCTTAGGGCAGGGGAATCAGCCCCAGCATTTT
>TRBJ1-4|TRBV9|TRBD1|few
CASSVAPGQGASDEKLFF
TGTGCCAGCAGCGTAGCTCCAGGACAGGGGGCCTCGGATGAAAAACTGTTTTTT
>TRBJ1-2|TRBV28|TRBD1|few
CASSSTGGGTGSYGYTF
TGTGCCAGCAGTTCCACAGGGGGCGGTACCGGCTCCTATGGCTACACCTTC
>TRBJ1-1|TRBV7-2|-|many
CASSLAQGSSTEAFF
TGTGCCAGCAGCTTAGCCCAGGGTTCAAGCACTGAAGCTTTCTTT
>TRBJ2-7|TRBV24-1|TRBD2|many
CATGPSGRWEQYF
TGTGCCACCGGGCCTAGCGGGAGGTGGGAGCAGTACTTC
>TRBJ2-1|TRBV18|TRBD2|-
CASSPQGLAGEEQFF
TGTGCCAGCTCACCACAAGGACTAGCGGGAGAGGAGCAGTTCTTC
>TRBJ1-1|TRBV24-1|-|many
CATSEGGVMNTEAFF
TGTGCCACCAGTGAGGGCGGGGTCATGAACACTGAAGCTTTCTTT
>TRBJ2-1|TRBV29-1|TRBD2|many
CSVTGTSGITYNEQFF
TGCAGCGTAACCGGGACTAGCGGCATCACCTACAATGAGCAGTTCTTC
>TRBJ2-4|TRBV27|TRBD1|many
CASRMTGGTDIQYF
TGTGCCAGCAGGATGACAGGGGGCACGGACATTCAGTACTTC
>TRBJ2-1|TRBV5-1|TRBD2|many
CASSFATGTSGTNEQFF
TGCGCCAGCAGTTTCGCGACCGGGACTAGCGGAACTAATGAGCAGTTCTTC
>TRBJ2-7|TRBV5-6|-|-
CASSRVVEGSYEQYF
TGTGCCAGCAGCCGGGTCGTAGAGGGTTCCTACGAGCAGTACTTC
>TRBJ2-5|TRBV15|TRBD2|many
CATSRAGSTSGSRETQYF
TGTGCCACCAGCAGAGCGGGTTCGACTAGCGGGAGTCGAGAGACCCAGTACTTC
>TRBJ2-2|TRBV29-1|TRBD1|many
CSGQGAGELFF
TGCAGCGGACAGGGGGCCGGGGAGCTGTTTTTT
>TRBJ1-6|TRBV30|-|few
CAWSLMSSYNSPLHF
TGTGCCTGGAGTCTTATGAGCTCCTATAATTCACCCCTCCACTTT
>TRBJ1-2|TRBV20-1|-|-
CSARPLGGGSYGYTF
TGCAGTGCTAGACCCCTTGGGGGGGGCAGCTATGGCTACACCTTC
>TRBJ1-2|TRBV11-2|TRBD1|-
CASSLVSGQVGYGYTF
TGTGCCAGCAGCTTAGTGTCGGGACAGGTTGGCTATGGCTACACCTTC
>TRBJ2-3|TRBV27|-|few
CASSFRTGTQYF
TGTGCCAGCAGTTTCAGAACCGGGACGCAGTATTTT